Presented here are 31 T cell receptor beta chains from one specimen sequenced in a study of regulatory T cells in long-lasting Graves disease. The sample's time point: newly diagnosed GD, antithyroid drugs for less than 3 months. The TCR library was made from RNA that had been extracted from PBMCs in TRIzol. HTBI primers from iRepertoire and Arm-PCR of CDR3 regions yielded the TCR beta libraries. TCRdb used MiXCR to reprocess the multiplex PCR reads, holding one entry per CDR3 protein. This sample has some 410,000 distinct CDR3 sequences; around 15% occur once, and the top ten carry about 10%. The sample was also reused in another study, on T cells in Graves' hyperthyroidism and ophthalmopathy.

Material: peripheral blood mononuclear cells (PBMCs), obtained at new diagnosis, from a patient treated with antithyroid drugs. These TCRs come from a woman in her twenties or thirties with Graves disease.

Many counts were recorded for this clonotype. The chain uses TRBV20-1 and TRBJ2-1; 9 bases map to TRBD2. With 1 base clipped from V and 2 bases from J, the junction kept 9 bases outside the gene matches. There are 17 residues in the CDR3. From germline, CDR1 is DFQATT and CDR2 SNEGSKA (reference sequence). CDR3 in amino acids: CSARGAGGDNPYNEQFF. In DNA form, the CDR3 reads TGCAGTGCTAGAGGAGCGGGAGGCGACAACCCCTACAATGAGCAGTTCTTC.

On this clonotype: Being one base from a much bigger clone, this may be a read error. The chain has TRBV7-3 and TRBJ2-1; a weak D match, TRBD1 (5 bases). Germline V gene sequence: CDR1 SGHTA, CDR2 FQGTGA. This CDR3 has 12 amino acids. Trimming removed 4 bases from V and 10 bases from J, with 11 bases in between. CDR3 in DNA: TGTGCCAGCAGCTCACATCCAGGGGAGCAGTTCTTC. Protein: CASSSHPGEQFF.

CDR3 in amino acids: CASSLARDRDYEQYF. The CDR3 DNA reads TGTGCCAGCAGCTTAGCCCGGGACAGGGACTACGAGCAGTACTTC. This chain uses TRBV7-2 with TRBJ2-7; 9 bases agree with TRBD1. CDR3 length equals 15 residues. From germline, CDR1 is SGHTA and CDR2 FQGNSA. J lost 3 bases, V lost 0 bases, and 3 bases had no gene match.

This clonotype was seen repeatedly, ten times or more. CDR3 nucleotide sequence: TGCAGTGCCCCCCGCCCGAGCTCTGGAAACACCATATATTTT. This codes for CSAPRPSSGNTIYF. The rearrangement uses TRBV20-1 and TRBJ1-3, with D unresolved. The CDR3 is 14 residues long. Trimming stripped 6 bases from V and 0 bases from J, with 12 bases between. CDR1 and CDR2 (germline): DFQATT, SNEGSKA (reference sequence).

This clonotype appeared once. Sequence at one end of the junction differs from germline and may be a read error. V and J are TRBV7-2 and TRBJ2-1, with no clear D. Germline V gene lookup returns CDR1 SGHTA and CDR2 FQGNSA. The CDR3 runs 10 residues. The CDR3 DNA is TGTGCCAGCAGCCTTAATGGGCAGTTCTTC. It yields the protein CASSLNGQFF. Variable domain in full (rest from reference TRBV7-2 and TRBJ2-1): GAGVSQSPSNKVTEKGKDVELRCDPISGHTALYWYRQSLGQGLEFLIYFQGNSAPDKSGLPSDRFSAERTGGSVSTLTIQRTQQEDSAVYLCASSLNGQFFGPGTRLTVL.

Many counts were recorded for this clonotype. The chain carries TRBV28 and TRBJ1-2, with 8 bases matching TRBD1. The CDR3 runs to 13 residues. Germline trimming cut 5 bases from V and 4 bases from J; bases unmatched to any gene: 3. The germline V gene has CDR1 MDHEN and CDR2 SYDVKM. CDR3 sequence reads: CASSIQGAYGYTF. Here the CDR3 DNA reads TGTGCCAGCAGTATCCAGGGGGCCTATGGCTACACCTTC.

Ten or more counts support this clonotype. The rearrangement joins TRBV12-3 or TRBV12-4 to TRBJ2-7; 10 nucleotides align to TRBD1. V lost 0 bases, J lost 2 bases, and 4 bases stayed unmatched. The CDR3 consists of 16 residues. DNA of the CDR3: TGTGCCAGCAGTTTAGCGACAGGGGGCCGACCCTACGAGCAGTACTTC. Its translation is CASSLATGGRPYEQYF.

This clonotype was detected many times. The chain employs TRBV4-1 and TRBJ2-7; D might be TRBD2 (5 bases). The CDR3 totals 14 residues. Germline-derived CDR1 and CDR2 are MGHRA and YSYEKL. The V end was cut by 4 bases, the J end by 3 bases, with 13 bases between. The CDR3 spells CASSRLDGNYEQYF. CDR3 in DNA: TGCGCCAGCAGCCGCTTGGACGGGAACTACGAGCAGTACTTC.

In its sample, this clonotype was seen once. This may stem from a read error, because a much larger clone lies one nucleotide away. This chain uses TRBV18 with TRBJ2-1, with D possibly TRBD2 on 5 matching bases. The DNA end lines up better with TRBJ2-5; the J call may be wrong. This CDR3 has 14 residues. The germline gives CDR1 KGHSH, CDR2 LQKENI. The chain's CDR3 is CASSLSWGDGTQYF. The CDR3 bases are TGTGCCAGCTCACTAAGCTGGGGAGATGGGACCCAGTACTTC.

This clonotype has a count of ten or more. The chain has TRBV11-2 and TRBJ2-2; 7 bases are a match to TRBD1. Trimming cost V 7 bases and J 4 bases; bases outside gene matches: 9. This CDR3 contains 15 residues. Germline V gene lookup returns CDR1 SGHAT and CDR2 FQNNGV. Written as DNA, the CDR3 is TGTGCCAGCACCAAATGGGACAGACCCACCGGGGAGCTGTTTTTT. Its protein is CASTKWDRPTGELFF. The full variable domain, rest sourced from reference TRBV11-2 and TRBJ2-2, is EAGVAQSPRYKIIEKRQSVAFWCNPISGHATLYWYQQILGQGPKLLIQFQNNGVVDDSQLPKDRFSAERLKGVDSTLKIQPAKLEDSAVYLCASTKWDRPTGELFFGEGSRLTVL.

This clonotype showed up just once. The genes are TRBV5-1 and TRBJ2-7, with D tentatively TRBD1 (5 bases). This CDR3 is 16 amino acids long. Germline V gene data show CDR1 as SGHRS and CDR2 as YFSETQ. Trimming stripped 0 bases from V and 0 bases from J, with 13 bases between. In nucleotides, the CDR3 is TGCGCCAGCAGCTTGGTAGTTCAGGGTGGCTCCTACGAGCAGTACTTC. This sequence encodes CASSLVVQGGSYEQYF.

The V call is TRBV12-3 or TRBV12-4, the J call TRBJ2-7; D might be TRBD2 (6 bases). V shed 6 bases and J shed 6 bases, with 15 bases lying between them. The CDR3 covers 13 residues. DNA of the CDR3: TGTGCCAGCAGCGGACGACTAGGATCCGAGCAGTACTTC. As protein: CASSGRLGSEQYF.

Many counts were recorded for this clonotype. This rearrangement joins TRBV7-3 to TRBJ2-1; 11 bases map to TRBD2. Germline V lookup: CDR1 SGHTA, CDR2 FQGTGA. CDR3 length equals 20 residues. The V gene end was trimmed by 1 base and the J gene end by 0 bases; junction bases not matched to a gene: 11. The CDR3 DNA sequence: TGTGCCAGCAGCTTAATGGCAACTAGCGGGAGCGCAAGCTCCTACAATGAGCAGTTCTTC. Its protein is CASSLMATSGSASSYNEQFF.

This clonotype was seen many times. The chain recombines TRBV5-8 with TRBJ2-5; D tentatively fits TRBD1 or TRBD2 (5 bases each). CDR1 is SGHTS and CDR2 is YDEGEE in the germline V gene. The CDR3 covers 14 residues. V lost 3 bases and J 3 bases, leaving 12 bases between the germline ends. The CDR3 here is CASSWGTQKETQYF. DNA for the CDR3: TGTGCCAGCAGCTGGGGGACCCAAAAAGAGACCCAGTACTTC. Drawing the rest from reference TRBV5-8 and TRBJ2-5, the complete variable domain is EAGVTQSPTHLIKTRGQQATLRCSPISGHTSVYWYQQALGLGLQFLLWYDEGEERNRGNFPPRFSGRQFPNYSSELNVNALELEDSALYLCASSWGTQKETQYFGPGTRLLVL.

Many counts were recorded for this clonotype. This chain uses TRBV18 with TRBJ2-7; maybe TRBD2 (6 bases). The ends were cut back, 6 bases at V and 7 bases at J, with 10 bases in the middle. Germline lookup yields CDR1 KGHSH and CDR2 LQKENI. The CDR3 is 11 amino acids. The CDR3 DNA follows: TGTGCCAGCTCCCCCGCGGGGGAGCAGTACTTC. It translates to CASSPAGEQYF.

This clonotype was seen ten or more times. The chain links TRBV11-2 to TRBJ2-2; 10 bases match TRBD2. The germline V gene has CDR1 SGHAT and CDR2 FQNNGV. This CDR3 is 14 amino acids long. V lost 6 bases and J lost 6; bases outside the gene matches: 4. The DNA of the CDR3 is TGTGCCAGCAGGTTACTAGCGGGACCCGGGGAGCTGTTTTTT. This gives the protein CASRLLAGPGELFF.

This clonotype was seen ten or more times. The V call is TRBV3-1, the J call TRBJ2-3; 11 bases are a match to TRBD2. Losses at the gene ends were 4 bases for V and 2 bases for J; bases not matched to a gene: 5. The CDR3 extends over 16 amino acids. The germline CDR1 and CDR2 sequences are LGHDT and YNNKEL (reference sequence). Here the CDR3 DNA reads TGTGCCAGCAGCCGCACTAGCGGGAGCAACACAGATACGCAGTATTTT. Its protein product is CASSRTSGSNTDTQYF.

In its sample, this clonotype was seen a few times. This chain connects TRBV28 to TRBJ1-3, with D possibly matching TRBD1 (6 bases). Germline CDR1 is MDHEN and CDR2 is SYDVKM. The ends were cut back, 3 bases at V and 3 bases at J, with 15 bases in the middle. The CDR3 runs to 16 residues. CDR3 protein: CASSLWWGAVGNTIYF. CDR3 sequence (DNA): TGTGCCAGCAGTTTGTGGTGGGGGGCAGTTGGAAACACCATATATTTT.

This clonotype was counted at least ten times. CDR3 in DNA: TGTGCCAGCAGCATCGACAGGGTAGATACGCAGTATTTT. It is translated as CASSIDRVDTQYF. This chain joins TRBV7-2 and TRBJ2-3, with 7 positions matching TRBD1. Trimming at V came to 5 bases and at J to 5 bases, leaving 4 bases not matched to a gene. Germline assignment: CDR1 SGHTA and CDR2 FQGNSA. CDR3 length: 13 residues.

Ten or more counts support this clonotype. V gene TRBV2 combines with J gene TRBJ2-4; tentatively, D is TRBD1 or TRBD2 (5 bases each). Germline CDR1 is SNHLY and CDR2 is FYNNEI. Trimming took 3 bases from V and 0 from J, leaving 12 bases between them. CDR3 length: 16 amino acids. The CDR3 DNA follows: TGTGCCAGCAGTGAGAGGGACCCCTTAGCCAAAAACATTCAGTACTTC. This encodes CASSERDPLAKNIQYF. Drawing the rest from reference TRBV2 and TRBJ2-4, the complete variable domain is EPEVTQTPSHQVTQMGQEVILRCVPISNHLYFYWYRQILGQKVEFLVSFYNNEISEKSEIFDDQFSVERPDGSNFTLKIRSTKLEDSAMYFCASSERDPLAKNIQYFGAGTRLSVL.

J is TRBJ2-1 and V is TRBV20-1; D remains ambiguous. From germline, CDR1 is DFQATT and CDR2 SNEGSKA (reference sequence). The CDR3 spans 13 residues. The germline V and J ends were trimmed by 0 bases and 9 bases, with 12 bases remaining between them. The CDR3 protein is CSARDRASPEQFF. CDR3 bases: TGCAGTGCTAGAGATCGGGCCTCCCCTGAGCAGTTCTTC.

This chain uses TRBV6-1 with TRBJ2-7; D tentatively reads TRBD1 or TRBD2 (5 bases each). V was pared by 6 bases and J by 2 bases, with 14 bases between. This CDR3 is 14 amino acids long. Germline V gene sequence: CDR1 MNHNS, CDR2 SASEGT. CDR3 DNA sequence: TGTGCCAGCAGAACAGGAGCGGACGCCTACGAGCAGTACTTC. This encodes CASRTGADAYEQYF.

This clonotype has a count of ten or more. The V gene is TRBV7-8, the J gene TRBJ2-3; 8 bases line up with TRBD2. The junction had 12 bases not matched to a gene; V was cut back by 1 base and J by 9 bases. The CDR3 runs to 16 residues. Germline-derived CDR1 and CDR2 are SGHVS and FQNEAQ. This chain's CDR3 is CASSLGVSSGPETQYF. CDR3 coding DNA: TGTGCCAGCAGCTTAGGGGTGTCTAGCGGGCCGGAAACGCAGTATTTT.

The sample holds many counts of this clonotype. The V and J genes are TRBV28 and TRBJ1-5; a possible D gene is TRBD1 (5 bases). Germline V CDR1 and CDR2: MDHEN, SYDVKM. The V end was cut by 5 bases, the J end by 1 base, with 9 bases between. This CDR3 has 14 residues. The CDR3 DNA is TGTGCCAGCAGTCGACAGAAGAGCAATCAGCCCCAGCATTTT. This gives the protein CASSRQKSNQPQHF. The full variable domain, with the rest looked up from reference TRBV28 and TRBJ1-5, is DVKVTQSSRYLVKRTGEKVFLECVQDMDHENMFWYRQDPGLGLRLIYFSYDVKMKEKGDIPEGYSVSREKKERFSLILESASTNQTSMYLCASSRQKSNQPQHFGDGTRLSIL.

This clonotype was counted ten times or more. The genes are TRBV3-1 and TRBJ2-3; D might be TRBD1 or TRBD2, each matching 6 bases. Looked up from germline, CDR1 is LGHDT and CDR2 is YNNKEL (reference sequence). CDR3 size: 16 residues. Deletions cut 0 bases from V and 1 base from J, with 11 bases between. CDR3 nucleotides: TGTGCCAGCAGCCAAGATTGGGGGGCGGGCACAGATACGCAGTATTTT. Its translation: CASSQDWGAGTDTQYF.

This clonotype showed up many times. The J gene is TRBJ2-3, the V gene TRBV20-1, with 7 bases fitting TRBD1. From germline, CDR1 is DFQATT and CDR2 SNEGSKA (reference sequence). After removal of 3 bases from V and 3 bases from J, the junction contained 9 bases not matched to a gene. The CDR3 is made up of 15 amino acids. The CDR3 bases are TGCAGTGCTAGTAAGGGACAGAGATTAACAGATACGCAGTATTTT. Translated: CSASKGQRLTDTQYF.

This clonotype was seen repeatedly, ten times or more. This chain connects TRBV2 to TRBJ2-7; 8 nucleotides agree with TRBD2. V lost 6 bases and J lost 5; bases outside the gene matches: 12. Per germline, CDR1 SNHLY and CDR2 FYNNEI. The CDR3 spans 15 residues. CDR3 sequence: CASRGTLSGSHEQYF. The CDR3 region has the DNA TGTGCCAGCAGGGGGACTTTGAGCGGGAGCCACGAGCAGTACTTC. Variable domain in full (rest from reference TRBV2 and TRBJ2-7): EPEVTQTPSHQVTQMGQEVILRCVPISNHLYFYWYRQILGQKVEFLVSFYNNEISEKSEIFDDQFSVERPDGSNFTLKIRSTKLEDSAMYFCASRGTLSGSHEQYFGPGTRLTVT.

This clonotype was recorded a few times. This sequence joins TRBV7-2 and TRBJ1-5; weak D call: TRBD1 (5 bases). Germline V gene lookup returns CDR1 SGHTA and CDR2 FQGNSA. CDR3 length equals 14 residues. Trimming removed 2 bases from V and 7 bases from J, with 12 bases in between. CDR3 sequence reads: CASSLTAHRQPQHF. DNA of the CDR3: TGTGCCAGCAGCTTAACGGCCCACAGGCAGCCCCAGCATTTT.

This clonotype was counted ten times or more. Germline is not matched at one junction end, which may reflect a read error. This chain joins TRBV5-1 and TRBJ1-2; TRBD1 might be the D (5 bases). CDR1 and CDR2 (germline): SGHRS, YFSETQ. The CDR3 runs 13 residues. CDR3 in amino acids: CASSLGPGYGYTF. In DNA form, the CDR3 reads TGTGCCAGCAGCTTGGGGCCTGGGTACGGCTACACCTTC.

This clonotype occurred many times. The gene calls are TRBV3-1 and TRBJ2-2, with TRBD2 matching 7 bases. CDR3 length equals 16 residues. V shed 0 bases and J 1 base; nucleotides not matched to a gene: 2. From germline, CDR1 is LGHDT and CDR2 YNNKEL (reference sequence). CDR3 loop: CASSQDAGVNTGELFF. As DNA, the CDR3 is TGTGCCAGCAGCCAAGATGCGGGGGTGAACACCGGGGAGCTGTTTTTT.

This clonotype has ten or more counts. The CDR3 here is CASSLDSSRETQYF. The CDR3 bases are TGTGCCAGCAGCTTGGATAGTAGCAGGGAGACCCAGTACTTC. The chain recombines TRBV5-4 with TRBJ2-5; no reliable D call. The ends were cut back, 0 bases at V and 5 bases at J, with 11 bases in the middle. The CDR3 has 14 amino acids. Germline CDR1 and CDR2: SGHNT and YYREEE (reference sequence).